The clone carrying this TCR beta chain was picked up one time. Per germline, CDR1 MNHEY and CDR2 SVGEGT. V lost 5 bases and J lost 7, with 14 bases in between. The CDR3 extends over 13 amino acids. The sample comes from a study of blood T cell repertoires in COVID-19. Overall study: COVID-19 samples from acute and convalescent phases originated in the United States, Italy and Spain. T cells, B-cell-depleted T cells, or PBMCs provided the cDNA or gDNA that served as material.

Assay used: immunoSEQ multiplex PCR; TCRdb lists only in-frame clones, some missing. The data hold a few hundred thousand clones, with around 83% observed a single time. The sample comprised PBMCs or T cells enriched from blood (not recorded which). The receptor comes from a woman in her forties or fifties who had recovered from COVID-19. V usage is TRBV6-2 or TRBV6-3 and J usage is TRBJ1-1; no clear D. The CDR3 nucleotides read TGTGCCAGCAGTGGGATGAGGGCGGATGAAGCTTTCTTT. This encodes CASSGMRADEAFF.